This T cell receptor beta chain was observed in a study of OX40 agonist ivuxolimab in advanced cancers. At the level of the whole study: Ivuxolimab was an agonistic, fully human IgG2 monoclonal antibody directed against OX40 (CD134), a costimulatory receptor. Intravenous ivuxolimab was administered to patients every 2 weeks at six dose levels: 0.01, 0.1, 0.3, 1.5, 3 and 10 mg/kg. Among the approximately 50 dose-escalation patients, some 20 had hepatocellular carcinoma, 15 or so melanoma, 9 renal cell carcinoma and 9 head and neck cancer. In the dose-escalation cohort, 70% to 85% of patients were male, and the mean age was approximately 55 years, with a range of roughly 23 to 85. Patients were allowed to have had prior anti-PD-1, anti-PD-L1 or anti-CTLA-4 therapy, and 40% to 45% of the dose-escalation patients had previously received checkpoint inhibitors. Partial responses occurred in three dose-escalation patients, of whom one had hepatocellular carcinoma and two had cutaneous melanoma. Peripheral TCRbeta sequencing was intended to test whether TCR sequence diversity was altered and clonal T-cell expansion was caused by ivuxolimab. The paper covers the monotherapy dose-escalation part of the phase I ivuxolimab trial, which included N of about 50 patients. The research as a whole found: The antigen specificity of the clonally expanded peripheral T cells was not determined. In the 0.1-3.0 mg/kg groups, partial responders had among the lowest normalized peripheral clonal expansion, particularly in CD8+ T cells. After ivuxolimab, CD8+ T cells had more expanded clones than CD4+ T cells on average. Low levels of normalized T-cell clonal expansion were also shown by some nonresponding patients. Clonal expansion of both CD4+ and CD8+ blood T cells was observed from baseline to week 6 at doses 0.1 to 3.0 mg/kg.

Patients with autoimmune disease history or receiving systemic immunosuppression were excluded from the trial. Peripheral blood for TCR sequencing was collected from all dose cohorts at baseline, on cycle 4 day 1, and on cycle 7 day 1. The samples were drawn from a first-in-human, open-label, multicenter phase I dose-escalation trial of ivuxolimab. The trial enrolled adults with locally advanced or metastatic head and neck squamous cell, hepatocellular, melanoma or renal cell carcinoma. CD4+ and CD8+ T cells were sorted separately from peripheral blood before TCR sequencing. Genomic DNA was isolated from the sorted cells so that the TCRbeta CDR3 region could be sequenced. The immunoSEQ Assay was used to sequence the TCRbeta CDR3 regions. TCRdb carries this immuneACCESS record with in-frame sequences only. Its versions omit some clonotypes, under half of them owing to an unresolved V gene in the studies checked, with the rest unexplained. The sample data list about 140,000 clones, and 90% of these were observed just once. About 1.1% of the sample lies in the top ten.

Remarks on this clone: It lacks a known antigen. No per-base quality is available; no much larger clone lies one base away.

The sample here was CD4+ or CD8+ T cells sorted from blood, taken in a trial of the OX40 agonist ivuxolimab. The TCR sequence derives from an adult with an advanced solid tumor such as melanoma, head and neck, liver or kidney cancer.

This receptor has the CDR3 CASSPLADHTDTQYF. The sequenced DNA is TGTGCCAGCTCACCACTAGCGGACCACACAGATACGCAGTATTTT. This receptor chain uses TRBV18 and TRBJ2-3, and the D gene may be TRBD2, 6 bases matching. Spanning cysteine to phenylalanine, the CDR3 consists of 15 amino acids. Solely the CDR3 DNA is kept, with 45 bases framed from the first base. CDR1 and CDR2, per the germline V gene, are KGHSH and LQKENI. V is shortened by 1 base, J by 2 bases, and the region joining them spans 10 bases.